The following is a TCR beta chain sequence with its context. Its antigen remains unknown. This sample stems from a study of cytomegalovirus exposure and HLA in healthy donors. Study-wide points: Later examination showed HLA-associated TCR beta chains had greater clonal expansion than equally common others. Immune exposure data for these donors was limited to CMV serostatus.

Vbeta (60) and Jbeta (13) primers were used in the PCR. The assay was immunoSEQ multiplex PCR, and TCRdb's table has in-frame clones only and misses some. Here the sample spans approximately 110,000 clones, about three quarters being singletons. The receptor was derived from a male donor in good health and CMV-seronegative. Material for sequencing was PBMCs.

The CDR3 here is CASSQDLGQALNSGANVLTF. The CDR3 DNA reads as TGCGCCAGCAGCCAAGATTTGGGGCAGGCCCTCAACTCTGGGGCCAACGTCCTGACTTTC. This rearrangement joins TRBV4-1 to TRBJ2-6; possible D gene TRBD1, 5 bases. The V gene's germline CDR1 is MGHRA and CDR2 YSYEKL. V lost 0 bases and J lost 0, with 18 bases in between. This CDR3 is 20 amino acids long.